These 17 T cell receptor beta chains share one sample of origin, sequenced in a study of response to subunit inactivated influenza vaccine (dated by TCRdb to the late 2010s). The method behind the library was RT-PCR. The sequencing machine was an Illumina HiSeq 2500. The public reads were reprocessed in TCRdb via fastp at Q25 and MiXCR, keeping in-frame beta chains. Each entry merges the rows of one CDR3 protein and shows their most common DNA and genes. The sample table lists about 180,000 distinct CDR3 sequences, roughly 8.7% of them with a count of one. The ten largest account for about 11% of the sample. Sample: non-naive T cells sorted from PBMCs, taken on the day of vaccination. The sample's cell subset or site label, decoded: memory T cell fraction. Source of these receptors: a man aged 45-60 years who received an inactivated influenza vaccine. Donor details come from another sample of the same person, matched by shared clones.

The rearrangement links TRBV19 to TRBJ2-1; 9 positions match TRBD2. This CDR3 has 16 amino acids. CDR1 and CDR2 (germline): LNHDA, SQIVND (reference sequence). The V and J ends lost 3 bases and 6 bases, in that order; junction bases with no gene match: 9. The CDR3, as DNA: TGTGCCAGTAGTATTGGCTGGGCGGGAGGGCGCAATGAGCAGTTCTTC. This codes for CASSIGWAGGRNEQFF.

This clonotype was detected only a few times. The chain has TRBV12-3 or TRBV12-4 and TRBJ2-1; 8 nucleotides match TRBD2. The V and J ends lost 6 bases and 4 bases, in that order; junction bases with no gene match: 11. The CDR3 extends over 16 amino acids. The CDR3 nucleotides read TGTGCCAGCAGGCCCTCAAGGACTAGCTATTACAATGAGCAGTTCTTC. It codes for CASRPSRTSYYNEQFF.

This clonotype was detected a few times. CDR3 amino acids: CASSYSLGTGELFF. The DNA for the CDR3 is TGCGCCAGCAGTTACTCCCTTGGGACCGGGGAGCTGTTTTTT. The chain has TRBV5-1 and TRBJ2-2; D remains unclear. The CDR3 extends over 14 amino acids. V was cut by 5 bases and J by 5 bases, with 13 bases left in between. CDR1 and CDR2 from the germline V gene are SGHRS and YFSETQ. The full variable domain, rest sourced from reference TRBV5-1 and TRBJ2-2, is KAGVTQTPRYLIKTRGQQVTLSCSPISGHRSVSWYQQTPGQGLQFLFEYFSETQRNKGNFPGRFSGRQFSNSRSEMNVSTLELGDSALYLCASSYSLGTGELFFGEGSRLTVL.

As to this clonotype: Since a much larger clone is just one base distant, this may be a read error. It is likely a read error, because the conserved phenylalanine at the end of the CDR3 is missing. Here the CDR3 DNA reads TGTGCCAGCAGCTCCTCTCCCTACCGGGACAGGGGGCGAAACTATGGCTACACCCTC. As protein: CASSSSPYRDRGRNYGYTL. V is TRBV11-2 and J is TRBJ1-2; 12 positions match TRBD1. The junction had 14 bases not matched to a gene; V was cut back by 4 bases and J by 2 bases. Germline loops: CDR1 SGHAT, CDR2 FQNNGV. The CDR3 has 19 amino acids.

The V gene is TRBV5-1, the J gene TRBJ1-6; TRBD1 aligns across 7 bases. CDR1 is SGHRS, CDR2 YFSETQ, per germline. There are 15 residues in the CDR3. V lost 3 bases, J lost 3 bases, and 3 bases stayed unmatched. CDR3 DNA: TGCGCCAGCAGCTCGGGGGACAGCTATAATTCACCCCTCCACTTT. Translation gives CASSSGDSYNSPLHF.

This clonotype appeared a few times. CDR3 amino acids: CASSVPSSGPQETQYF. CDR3 nucleotide sequence: TGTGCCAGCAGCGTACCCTCTAGCGGGCCTCAAGAGACCCAGTACTTC. The rearrangement joins TRBV9 to TRBJ2-5, with TRBD2 identical over 8 bases. The CDR3 loop spans 16 amino acids. Germline V CDR1 and CDR2: SGDLS, YYNGEE. Trimming cost V 1 base and J 2 bases; bases outside gene matches: 7.

Many counts were recorded for this clonotype. The chain links TRBV12-3 or TRBV12-4 to TRBJ2-5, with a weak D call TRBD1 (6 bases). Trimming took off 1 base at V and 1 base at J, with 16 bases between the two ends. The CDR3 extends over 17 amino acids. DNA of the CDR3: TGTGCCAGCAGTTTAGGGGACACCATTAGGGCCCAAGAGACCCAGTACTTC. Residues: CASSLGDTIRAQETQYF.

Many counts were recorded for this clonotype. The chain recombines TRBV12-3 or TRBV12-4 with TRBJ1-6; no clear D gene. This CDR3 region has 17 residues. Trimming pared 3 bases from V and 1 base from J, leaving 13 bases between. CDR3 nucleotides: TGTGCCAGCAGTTTCGGTCCGGGAGGATCCTATAATTCACCCCTCCACTTT. Translating it yields CASSFGPGGSYNSPLHF.

This clonotype was seen a few times. The chain has TRBV4-3 and TRBJ1-2; D not resolved. V lost 0 bases and J lost 7, with 12 bases in between. CDR3 length equals 14 residues. Germline V gene lookup returns CDR1 LGHNA and CDR2 YSLEER. Written as DNA, the CDR3 is TGCGCCAGCAGCCAAGAGTTACGAGGCGCTGGCTACACCTTC. As protein: CASSQELRGAGYTF.

This clonotype was recorded at least ten times. The V call is TRBV29-1, the J call TRBJ1-1; 9 bases map to TRBD1. V was clipped by 4 bases and J by 1 base; unmatched bases: 4. Germline CDR1 reads SQVTM; CDR2 reads ANQGSEA. There are 14 residues in the CDR3. The CDR3 DNA reads as TGCAGCGTTGGGGGACAGGGAGGGAACACTGAAGCTTTCTTT. Translation: CSVGGQGGNTEAFF.

About this clonotype: A much larger clone differs from this one at a single base, so this may be a read error. J is TRBJ2-2 and V is TRBV6-2 or TRBV6-3; a possible D gene is TRBD2 (5 bases). Germline V gives CDR1 MNHEY, CDR2 SVGEGT. V gave up 0 bases and J gave up 4 bases, with 9 bases separating them. There are 15 residues in the CDR3. The CDR3 sequence is CASSYSTTITGELFF. CDR3 sequence (DNA): TGTGCCAGCAGTTACTCTACGACTATCACCGGGGAGCTGTTTTTT.

In its sample, this clonotype was seen once. This may stem from a read error, because a much larger clone lies one nucleotide away. This CDR3 reads CASSIAVAIFYEQYF. CDR3 nucleotides: TGTGCCAGCAGCATAGCGGTAGCGATTTTCTACGAGCAGTACTTC. This chain uses TRBV7-2 with TRBJ2-7; perhaps TRBD2 as D (6 bases). Germline assignment: CDR1 SGHTA and CDR2 FQGNSA. The CDR3 has 15 amino acids.

J is TRBJ2-5 and V is TRBV5-5; tentatively, D is TRBD2 (6 bases). The CDR3 length is 14 residues. V lost 9 bases and J lost 5, with 20 bases in between. Germline V gene data show CDR1 as SGHKS and CDR2 as YYEKEE (reference sequence). The CDR3 reads CAMSLTPGRETQYF. The CDR3 nucleotides read TGTGCCATGAGCCTGACCCCAGGGAGGGAGACCCAGTACTTC.

The sample holds a few counts of this clonotype. The CDR3: CASSLRNSGYTF. CDR3 bases: TGCGCCAGCAGCTTGCGGAATAGTGGCTACACCTTC. This chain joins TRBV5-1 and TRBJ1-2; D is unclear. The CDR3 contains 12 residues. Per the germline V gene, CDR1 is SGHRS and CDR2 is YFSETQ. V lost 1 base, J lost 7 bases, and 8 bases lay in between.

The CDR3 protein is CASSQEVGGRYSGGANVLTF. CDR3 bases: TGCGCCAGCAGCCAAGAAGTAGGCGGGAGATATTCGGGTGGGGCCAACGTCCTGACTTTC. The chain links TRBV4-3 to TRBJ2-6, with 7 bases fitting TRBD2. The germline CDR1 and CDR2 sequences are LGHNA and YSLEER. The CDR3 spans 20 residues. The V gene end was trimmed by 0 bases and the J gene end by 3 bases; junction bases not matched to a gene: 14.

Only a few counts were recorded for this clonotype. The chain links TRBV20-1 to TRBJ2-1; D unresolved. Germline V gives CDR1 DFQATT, CDR2 SNEGSKA (reference sequence). There are 15 residues in the CDR3. The V gene lost 3 bases and the J gene lost 4 bases, with 16 bases spanning the gap. Written as DNA, the CDR3 is TGCAGTGCTAGTGGGCGGACCAGAGATTACAATGAGCAGTTCTTC. It codes for CSASGRTRDYNEQFF.

This clonotype was detected many times. V is TRBV11-3 and J is TRBJ1-2; D may be TRBD1 (5 bases). Trimming took 2 bases from V and 8 from J, leaving 12 bases between them. The germline V gene has CDR1 SGHNT and CDR2 YENEEA. This CDR3 spans 13 amino acids. In DNA form, the CDR3 reads TGTGCCAGCAGCTTATCGAGGGGAATCGGCTACACCTTC. Its translation: CASSLSRGIGYTF.